The 7 T cell receptor beta chains below were found in one sample sequenced in a study of identical twins. TCRdb reprocessed the 5' RACE reads with MiXCR, giving one entry per CDR3 protein. Of some 710,000 distinct CDR3 sequences in the sample, roughly 6.2% were seen once. Sequenced material: naive T cells sorted from blood. The receptors come from a man between 18 and 29 years old in good health.

This clonotype was counted at least ten times. The chain links TRBV7-9 to TRBJ2-5, with D uncertain. CDR1 SEHNR and CDR2 FQNEAQ come from the germline V gene (reference sequence). The CDR3 consists of 14 residues. Between the trimmed V and J ends, which lost 6 bases and 2 bases, there was a span of 13 bases. The CDR3 DNA follows: TGTGCCAGCAGTTGGAACCTAGGGCAAGAGACCCAGTACTTC. Protein product: CASSWNLGQETQYF.

The chain carries TRBV7-2 and TRBJ2-7; a weak D match, TRBD1 (6 bases). The CDR3 runs 15 residues. V lost 1 base and J 3 bases, leaving 13 bases between the germline ends. Per germline, CDR1 SGHTA and CDR2 FQGNSA. In nucleotides, the CDR3 is TGTGCCAGCAGCTTAGTGGACGGACAGTACTACGAGCAGTACTTC. Its protein product is CASSLVDGQYYEQYF.

V usage is TRBV3-1 and J usage is TRBJ1-1; TRBD1 matches 7 bases. This CDR3 region has 14 residues. V was pared by 2 bases and J by 1 base, with 1 base of the junction left unmatched. Germline CDR1 LGHDT, CDR2 YNNKEL (reference sequence). In DNA form, the CDR3 reads TGTGCCAGCAGCCAAAGGACAGGGAACACTGAAGCTTTCTTT. Protein sequence: CASSQRTGNTEAFF.

This clonotype was seen repeatedly, ten times or more. The J gene is TRBJ2-1, the V gene TRBV29-1; D call uncertain. V shed 5 bases and J shed 4 bases, with 15 bases lying between them. Looked up from germline, CDR1 is SQVTM and CDR2 is ANQGSEA. This CDR3 has 14 residues. The CDR3: CSVQPAYLYNEQFF. The CDR3 nucleotides read TGCAGCGTTCAACCAGCGTATCTATACAATGAGCAGTTCTTC.

This clonotype was detected ten times or more. The chain combines TRBV5-1 with TRBJ2-1; 12 bases agree with TRBD2. With 0 bases clipped from V and 7 bases from J, the junction kept 2 bases outside the gene matches. The germline V gene has CDR1 SGHRS and CDR2 YFSETQ. This CDR3 has 15 residues. CDR3 sequence: CASSLATSGRNEQFF. CDR3 DNA sequence: TGCGCCAGCAGCTTGGCCACTAGCGGGAGGAATGAGCAGTTCTTC.

V usage is TRBV29-1 and J usage is TRBJ2-1; D may be TRBD2 (5 bases). Trimming shortened V by 7 bases and J by 9 bases, and 16 bases separated the two germline ends. Looked up from germline, CDR1 is SQVTM and CDR2 is ANQGSEA. This CDR3 is 12 amino acids long. The CDR3 DNA is TGCAGCGCCGGACTTTTAATACTTGAGCAGTTCTTC. Its translation: CSAGLLILEQFF.

This clonotype showed up many times. The chain recombines TRBV6-1 with TRBJ2-5; 9 bases match TRBD1. The CDR3 covers 13 residues. Unmatched junction bases numbered 3, after V lost 6 bases and J lost 4 bases. Germline V CDR1 and CDR2: MNHNS, SASEGT. CDR3 in amino acids: CASRKTGGETQYF. CDR3 nucleotide sequence: TGTGCCAGCAGAAAGACAGGGGGAGAGACCCAGTACTTC.